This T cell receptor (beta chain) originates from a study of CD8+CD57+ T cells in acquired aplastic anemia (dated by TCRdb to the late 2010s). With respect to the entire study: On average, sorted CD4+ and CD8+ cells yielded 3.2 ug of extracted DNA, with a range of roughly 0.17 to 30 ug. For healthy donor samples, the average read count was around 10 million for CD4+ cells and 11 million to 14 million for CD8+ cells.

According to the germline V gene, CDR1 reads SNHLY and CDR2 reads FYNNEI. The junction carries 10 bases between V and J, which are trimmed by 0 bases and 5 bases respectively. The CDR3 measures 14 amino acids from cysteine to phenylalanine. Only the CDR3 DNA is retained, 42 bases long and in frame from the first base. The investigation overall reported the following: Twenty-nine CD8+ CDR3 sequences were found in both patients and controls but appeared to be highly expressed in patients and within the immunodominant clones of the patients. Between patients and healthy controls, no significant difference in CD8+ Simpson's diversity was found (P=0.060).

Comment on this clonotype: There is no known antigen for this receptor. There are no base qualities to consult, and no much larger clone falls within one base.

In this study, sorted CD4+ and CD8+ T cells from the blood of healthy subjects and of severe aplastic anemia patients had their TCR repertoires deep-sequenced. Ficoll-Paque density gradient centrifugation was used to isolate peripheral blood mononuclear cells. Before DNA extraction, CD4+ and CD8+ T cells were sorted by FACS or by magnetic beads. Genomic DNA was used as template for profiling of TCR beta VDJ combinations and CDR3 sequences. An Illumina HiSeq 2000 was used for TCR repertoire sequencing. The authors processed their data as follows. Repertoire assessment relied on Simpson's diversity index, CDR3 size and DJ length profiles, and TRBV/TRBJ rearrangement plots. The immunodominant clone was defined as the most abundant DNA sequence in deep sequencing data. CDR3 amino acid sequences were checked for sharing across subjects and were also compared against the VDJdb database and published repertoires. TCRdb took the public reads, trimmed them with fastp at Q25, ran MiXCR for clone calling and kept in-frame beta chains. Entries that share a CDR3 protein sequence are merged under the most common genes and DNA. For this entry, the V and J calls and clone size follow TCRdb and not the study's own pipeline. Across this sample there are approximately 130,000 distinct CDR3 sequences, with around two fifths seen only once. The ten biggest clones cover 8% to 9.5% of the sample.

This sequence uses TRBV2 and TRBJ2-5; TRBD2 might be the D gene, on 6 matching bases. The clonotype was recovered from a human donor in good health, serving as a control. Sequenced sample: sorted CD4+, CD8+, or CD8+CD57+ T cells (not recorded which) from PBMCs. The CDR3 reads CASSEAGGLETQYF. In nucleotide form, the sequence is TGTGCCAGCAGTGAAGCGGGGGGTCTGGAGACCCAGTACTTC.